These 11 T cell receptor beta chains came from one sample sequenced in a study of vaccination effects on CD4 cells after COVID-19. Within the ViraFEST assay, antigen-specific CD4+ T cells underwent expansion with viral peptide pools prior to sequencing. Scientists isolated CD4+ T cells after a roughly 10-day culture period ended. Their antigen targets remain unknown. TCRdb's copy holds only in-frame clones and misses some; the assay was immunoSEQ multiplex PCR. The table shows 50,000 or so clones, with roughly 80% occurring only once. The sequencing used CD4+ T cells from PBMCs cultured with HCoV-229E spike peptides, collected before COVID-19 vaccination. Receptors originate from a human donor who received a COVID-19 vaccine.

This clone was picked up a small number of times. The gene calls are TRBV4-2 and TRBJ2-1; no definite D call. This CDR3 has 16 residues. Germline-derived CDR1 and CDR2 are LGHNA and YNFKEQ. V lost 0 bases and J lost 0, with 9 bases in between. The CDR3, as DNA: TGTGCCAGCAGCCAAGATCGGGTGAGCTCCTACAATGAGCAGTTCTTC. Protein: CASSQDRVSSYNEQFF.

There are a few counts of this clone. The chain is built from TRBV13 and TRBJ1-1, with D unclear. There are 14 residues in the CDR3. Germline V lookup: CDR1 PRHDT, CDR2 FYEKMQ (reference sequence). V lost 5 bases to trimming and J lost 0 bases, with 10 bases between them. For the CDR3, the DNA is TGTGCCAGCAGCCCGGACCTAATGAACACTGAAGCTTTCTTT. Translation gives CASSPDLMNTEAFF.

The CDR3 coding sequence is TGCGCCAGCAGTAAAGGCAGGGGAGAGACCCAGTACTTC. Translating gives CASSKGRGETQYF. The J gene is TRBJ2-5, the V gene TRBV5-1; TRBD1 might be the D (6 bases). Trimming removed 5 bases from V and 4 bases from J, with 12 bases in between. In germline, CDR1 is SGHRS, CDR2 YFSETQ. This CDR3 contains 13 residues.

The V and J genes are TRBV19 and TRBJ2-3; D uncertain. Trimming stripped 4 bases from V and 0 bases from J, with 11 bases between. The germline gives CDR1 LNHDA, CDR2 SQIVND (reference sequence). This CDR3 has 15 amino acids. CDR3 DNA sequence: TGTGCCAGTAGTAAGTGGAGACAAAGCACAGATACGCAGTATTTT. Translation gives CASSKWRQSTDTQYF.

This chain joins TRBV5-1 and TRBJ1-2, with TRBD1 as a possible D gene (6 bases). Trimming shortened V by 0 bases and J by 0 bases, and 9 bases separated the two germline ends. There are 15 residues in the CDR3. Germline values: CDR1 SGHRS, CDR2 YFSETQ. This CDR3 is CASSLDGTTNYGYTF. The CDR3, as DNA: TGCGCCAGCAGCTTGGATGGGACAACTAACTATGGCTACACCTTC.

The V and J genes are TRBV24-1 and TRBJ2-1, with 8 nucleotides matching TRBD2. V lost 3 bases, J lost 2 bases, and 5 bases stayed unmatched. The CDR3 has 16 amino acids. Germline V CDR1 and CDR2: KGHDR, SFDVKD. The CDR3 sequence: CATSDPTGGAYNEQFF. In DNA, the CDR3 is TGTGCCACCAGTGATCCAACCGGGGGGGCCTACAATGAGCAGTTCTTC.

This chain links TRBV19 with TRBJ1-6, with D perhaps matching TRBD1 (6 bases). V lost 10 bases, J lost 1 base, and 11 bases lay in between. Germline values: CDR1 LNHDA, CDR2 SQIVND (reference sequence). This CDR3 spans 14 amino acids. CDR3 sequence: CATQQGSYNSPLHF. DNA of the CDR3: TGTGCCACCCAACAGGGTTCCTATAATTCACCCCTCCACTTT.

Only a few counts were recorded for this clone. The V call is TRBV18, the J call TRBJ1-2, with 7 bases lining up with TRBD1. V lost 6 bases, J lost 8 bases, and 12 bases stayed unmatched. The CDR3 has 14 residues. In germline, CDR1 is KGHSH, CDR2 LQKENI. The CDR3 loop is CASSPFGQEEGYTF. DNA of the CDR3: TGTGCCAGCTCCCCCTTCGGACAGGAAGAGGGCTACACCTTC.

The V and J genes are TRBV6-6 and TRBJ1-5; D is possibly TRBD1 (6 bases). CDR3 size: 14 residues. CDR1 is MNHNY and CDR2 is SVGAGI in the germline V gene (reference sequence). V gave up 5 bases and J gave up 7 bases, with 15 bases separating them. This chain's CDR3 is CASSSDRLRQPQHF. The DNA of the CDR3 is TGTGCCAGCAGTAGCGACAGGTTAAGGCAGCCCCAGCATTTT.

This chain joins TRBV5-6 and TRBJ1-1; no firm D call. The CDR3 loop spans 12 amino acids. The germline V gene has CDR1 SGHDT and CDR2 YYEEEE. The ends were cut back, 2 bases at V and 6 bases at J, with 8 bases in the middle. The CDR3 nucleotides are TGTGCCAGCAGCTTCGGGTTTGCTGAAGCTTTCTTT. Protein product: CASSFGFAEAFF.

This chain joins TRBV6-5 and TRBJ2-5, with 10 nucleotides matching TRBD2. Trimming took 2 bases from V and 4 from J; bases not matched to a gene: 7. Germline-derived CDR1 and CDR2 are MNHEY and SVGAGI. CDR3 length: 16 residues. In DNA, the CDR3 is TGTGCCAGCAGTTACGTAAGCGGGGGGGCGGCAGAGACCCAGTACTTC. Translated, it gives CASSYVSGGAAETQYF.